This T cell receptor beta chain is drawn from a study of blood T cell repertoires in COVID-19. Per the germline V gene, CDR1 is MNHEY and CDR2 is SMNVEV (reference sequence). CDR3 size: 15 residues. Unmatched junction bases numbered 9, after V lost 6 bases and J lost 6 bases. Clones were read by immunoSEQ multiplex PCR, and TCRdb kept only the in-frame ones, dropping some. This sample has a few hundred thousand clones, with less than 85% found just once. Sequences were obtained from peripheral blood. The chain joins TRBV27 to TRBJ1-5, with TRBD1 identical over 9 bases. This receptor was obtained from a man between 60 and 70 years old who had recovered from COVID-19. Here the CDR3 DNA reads TGTGCCAGCAGCCGGGACAGGGTCCACACTCAGCCCCAGCATTTT. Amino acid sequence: CASSRDRVHTQPQHF.